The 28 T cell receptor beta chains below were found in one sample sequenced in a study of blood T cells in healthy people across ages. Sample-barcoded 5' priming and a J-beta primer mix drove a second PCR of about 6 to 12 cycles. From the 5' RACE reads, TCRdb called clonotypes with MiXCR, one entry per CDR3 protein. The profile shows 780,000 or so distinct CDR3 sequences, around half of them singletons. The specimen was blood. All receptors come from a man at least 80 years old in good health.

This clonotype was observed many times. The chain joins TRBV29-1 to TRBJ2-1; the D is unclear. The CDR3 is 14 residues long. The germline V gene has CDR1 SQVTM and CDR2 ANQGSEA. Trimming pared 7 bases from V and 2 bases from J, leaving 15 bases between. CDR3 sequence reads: CSAPVSGAYNEQFF. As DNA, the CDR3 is TGCAGCGCCCCAGTTTCTGGGGCCTACAATGAGCAGTTCTTC.

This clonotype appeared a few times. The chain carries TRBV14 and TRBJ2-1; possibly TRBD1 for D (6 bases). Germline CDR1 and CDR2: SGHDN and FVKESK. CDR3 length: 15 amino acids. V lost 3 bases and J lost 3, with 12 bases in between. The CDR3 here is CASSQRQGLYNEQFF. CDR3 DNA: TGTGCCAGCAGCCAGAGGCAGGGGCTCTACAATGAGCAGTTCTTC.

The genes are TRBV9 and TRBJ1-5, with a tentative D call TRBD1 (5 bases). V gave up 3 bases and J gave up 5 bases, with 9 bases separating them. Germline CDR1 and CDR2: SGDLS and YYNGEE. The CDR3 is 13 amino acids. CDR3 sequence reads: CASSEGSYQPQHF. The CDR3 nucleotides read TGTGCCAGCAGCGAGGGGAGTTATCAGCCCCAGCATTTT. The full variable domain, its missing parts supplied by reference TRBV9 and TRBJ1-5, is DSGVTQTPKHLITATGQRVTLRCSPRSGDLSVYWYQQSLDQGLQFLIQYYNGEERAKGNILERFSAQQFPDLHSELNLSSLELGDSALYFCASSEGSYQPQHFGDGTRLSIL.

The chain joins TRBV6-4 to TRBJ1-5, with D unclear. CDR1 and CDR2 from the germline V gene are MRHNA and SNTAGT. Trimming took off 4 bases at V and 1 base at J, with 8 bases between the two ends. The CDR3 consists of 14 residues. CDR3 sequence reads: CASSAEMSNQPQHF. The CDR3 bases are TGTGCCAGCAGTGCAGAAATGAGCAATCAGCCCCAGCATTTT.

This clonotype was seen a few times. For the CDR3, the DNA is TGCAGTGCCAAGACTAGCGGGAGGCGGATCGTCGATGAGCAGTTCTTC. Encoded protein: CSAKTSGRRIVDEQFF. V is TRBV20-1 and J is TRBJ2-1, with TRBD2 matching over 13 bases. Per germline, CDR1 DFQATT and CDR2 SNEGSKA (reference sequence). The CDR3 sequence is 16 residues long. V was pared by 6 bases and J by 8 bases, with 13 bases of the junction left unmatched.

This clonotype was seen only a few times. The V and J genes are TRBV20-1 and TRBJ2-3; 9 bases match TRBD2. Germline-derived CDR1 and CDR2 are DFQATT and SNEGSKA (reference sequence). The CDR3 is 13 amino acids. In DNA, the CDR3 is TGCAGCGGACTAGCGTCTAGCACAGATACGCAGTATTTT. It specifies CSGLASSTDTQYF.

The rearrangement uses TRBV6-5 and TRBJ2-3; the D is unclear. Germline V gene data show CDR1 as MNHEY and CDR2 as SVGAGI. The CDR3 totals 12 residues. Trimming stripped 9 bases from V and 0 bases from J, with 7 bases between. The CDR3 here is CASKSSTDTQYF. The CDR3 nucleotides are TGTGCCAGTAAATCTAGCACAGATACGCAGTATTTT.

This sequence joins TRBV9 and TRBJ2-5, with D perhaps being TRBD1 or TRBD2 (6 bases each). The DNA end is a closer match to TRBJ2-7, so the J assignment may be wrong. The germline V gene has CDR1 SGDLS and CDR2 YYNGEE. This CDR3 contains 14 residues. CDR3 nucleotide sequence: TGTGCCAGCAGCGTTGGTCAGGGGAGGTACGAGCAGTACTTC. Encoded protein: CASSVGQGRYEQYF.

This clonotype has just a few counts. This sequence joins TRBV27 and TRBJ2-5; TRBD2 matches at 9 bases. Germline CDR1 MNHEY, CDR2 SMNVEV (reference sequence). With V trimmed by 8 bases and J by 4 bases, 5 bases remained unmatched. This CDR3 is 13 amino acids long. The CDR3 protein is CASSRGRGETQYF. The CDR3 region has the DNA TGTGCCAGCTCTCGCGGGAGGGGAGAGACCCAGTACTTC.

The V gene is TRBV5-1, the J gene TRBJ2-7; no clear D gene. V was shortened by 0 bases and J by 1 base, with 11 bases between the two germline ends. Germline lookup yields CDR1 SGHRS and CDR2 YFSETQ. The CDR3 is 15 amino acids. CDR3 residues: CASSLGPSSSYEQYF. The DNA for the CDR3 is TGCGCCAGCAGCTTGGGCCCTAGTTCTTCCTACGAGCAGTACTTC.

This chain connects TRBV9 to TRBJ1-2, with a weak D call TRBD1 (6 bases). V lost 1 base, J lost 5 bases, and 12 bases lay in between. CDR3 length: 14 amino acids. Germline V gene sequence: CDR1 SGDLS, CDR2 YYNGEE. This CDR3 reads CASSVSFQGYGYTF. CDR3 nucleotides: TGTGCCAGCAGCGTATCATTTCAGGGGTATGGCTACACCTTC.

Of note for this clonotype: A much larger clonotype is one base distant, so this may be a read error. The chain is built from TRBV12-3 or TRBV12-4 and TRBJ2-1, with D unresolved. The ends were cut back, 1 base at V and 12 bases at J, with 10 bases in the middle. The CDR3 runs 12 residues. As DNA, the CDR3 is TGTGCCAGCAGTTTAGAGGTGTGGAGGCAGTTCTTC. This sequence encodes CASSLEVWRQFF.

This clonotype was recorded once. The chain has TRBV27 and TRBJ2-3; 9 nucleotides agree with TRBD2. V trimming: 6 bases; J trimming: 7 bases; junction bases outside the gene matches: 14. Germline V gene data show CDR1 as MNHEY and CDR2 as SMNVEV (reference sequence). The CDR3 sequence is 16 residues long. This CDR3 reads CASRPEWAGGMNTQYF. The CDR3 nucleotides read TGTGCCAGCAGGCCCGAGTGGGCGGGAGGGATGAATACGCAGTATTTT.

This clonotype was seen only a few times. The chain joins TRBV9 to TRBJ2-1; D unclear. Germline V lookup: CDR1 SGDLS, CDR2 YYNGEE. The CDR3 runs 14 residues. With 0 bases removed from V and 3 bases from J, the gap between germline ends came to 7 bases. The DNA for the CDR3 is TGTGCCAGCAGCGTAGGGAGTAGCTACAATGAGCAGTTCTTC. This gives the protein CASSVGSSYNEQFF.

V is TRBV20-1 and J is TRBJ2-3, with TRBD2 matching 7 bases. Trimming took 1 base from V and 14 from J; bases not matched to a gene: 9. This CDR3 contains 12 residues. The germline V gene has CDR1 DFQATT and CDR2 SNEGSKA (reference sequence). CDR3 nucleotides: TGCAGTGCTAGAGGGGGGGGACTCCTTCCGTATTTT. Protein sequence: CSARGGGLLPYF.

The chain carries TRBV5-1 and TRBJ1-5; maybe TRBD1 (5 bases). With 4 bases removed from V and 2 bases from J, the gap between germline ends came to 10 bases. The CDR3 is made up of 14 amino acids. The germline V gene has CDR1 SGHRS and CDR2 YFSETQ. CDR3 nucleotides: TGCGCCAGCAGCCCGGGACTCGGCAATCAGCCCCAGCATTTT. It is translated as CASSPGLGNQPQHF.

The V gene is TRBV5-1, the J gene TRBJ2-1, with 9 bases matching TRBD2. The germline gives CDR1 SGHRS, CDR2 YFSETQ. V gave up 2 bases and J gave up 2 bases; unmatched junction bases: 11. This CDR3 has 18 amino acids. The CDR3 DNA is TGCGCCAGCAGCTTCCCCTTTCCTAGCGGGGAAACCTACAATGAGCAGTTCTTC. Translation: CASSFPFPSGETYNEQFF.

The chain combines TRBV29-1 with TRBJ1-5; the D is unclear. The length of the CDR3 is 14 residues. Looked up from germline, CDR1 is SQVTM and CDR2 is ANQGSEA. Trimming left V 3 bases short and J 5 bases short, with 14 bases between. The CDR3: CSVEAGGSDQPQHF. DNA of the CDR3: TGCAGCGTTGAGGCTGGAGGGAGCGATCAGCCCCAGCATTTT. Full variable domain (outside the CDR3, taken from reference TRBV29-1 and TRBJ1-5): SAVISQKPSRDICQRGTSLTIQCQVDSQVTMMFWYRQQPGQSLTLIATANQGSEATYESGFVIDKFPISRPNLTFSTLTVSNMSPEDSSIYLCSVEAGGSDQPQHFGDGTRLSIL.

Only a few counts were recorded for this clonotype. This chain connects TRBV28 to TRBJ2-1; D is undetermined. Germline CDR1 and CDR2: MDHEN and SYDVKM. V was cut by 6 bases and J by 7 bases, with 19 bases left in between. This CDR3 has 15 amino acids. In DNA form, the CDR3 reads TGTGCCAGCAGACCTGGAGCCCTAGGCCCTAATGAGCAGTTCTTC. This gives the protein CASRPGALGPNEQFF.

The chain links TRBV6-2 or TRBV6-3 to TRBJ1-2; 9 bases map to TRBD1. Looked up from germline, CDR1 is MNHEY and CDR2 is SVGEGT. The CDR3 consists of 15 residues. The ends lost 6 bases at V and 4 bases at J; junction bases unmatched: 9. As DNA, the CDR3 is TGTGCCAGCAGCAATCGGGACAGGGCCGGCTATGGCTACACCTTC. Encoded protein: CASSNRDRAGYGYTF.

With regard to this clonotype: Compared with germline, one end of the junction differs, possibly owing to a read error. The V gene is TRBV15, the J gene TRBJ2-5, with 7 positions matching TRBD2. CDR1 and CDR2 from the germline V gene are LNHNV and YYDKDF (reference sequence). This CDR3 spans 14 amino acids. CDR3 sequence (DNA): TGTACCACCAGCAGGGAGGGAGTCCAAGAGACCCAGTACTTC. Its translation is CTTSREGVQETQYF.

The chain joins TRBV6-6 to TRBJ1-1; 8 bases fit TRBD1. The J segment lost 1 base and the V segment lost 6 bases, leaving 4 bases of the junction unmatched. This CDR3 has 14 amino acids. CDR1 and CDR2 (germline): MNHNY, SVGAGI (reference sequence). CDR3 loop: CASRRGQGNTEAFF. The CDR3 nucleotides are TGTGCCAGCAGACGAGGACAGGGGAACACTGAAGCTTTCTTT.

DNA for the CDR3: TGCGCCAGCAGCCCAGGACTAGCGGGAGGGCCCGTGACCCAGTACTTC. Translated: CASSPGLAGGPVTQYF. This chain connects TRBV5-1 to TRBJ2-5, with TRBD2 identical over 15 bases. Germline-derived CDR1 and CDR2 are SGHRS and YFSETQ. This CDR3 spans 16 amino acids. J gave up 7 bases and V 4 bases, and 8 bases lay outside the gene matches.

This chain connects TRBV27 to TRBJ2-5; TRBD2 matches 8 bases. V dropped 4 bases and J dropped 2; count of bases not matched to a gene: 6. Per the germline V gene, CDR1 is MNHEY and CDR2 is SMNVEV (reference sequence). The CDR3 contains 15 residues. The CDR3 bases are TGTGCCAGCAGTTCGCCTGCGGGGGGACAAGAGACCCAGTACTTC. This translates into CASSSPAGGQETQYF.

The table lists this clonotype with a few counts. In nucleotides, the CDR3 is TGTGCCAGCAGTTTCGGGCAGGGGCGACGGGAGACCCAGTACTTC. Its translation is CASSFGQGRRETQYF. This chain links TRBV12-3 or TRBV12-4 with TRBJ2-5; perhaps TRBD1 as D (6 bases). This CDR3 has 15 residues. V was trimmed by 3 bases and J by 5 bases, leaving 16 bases between them.

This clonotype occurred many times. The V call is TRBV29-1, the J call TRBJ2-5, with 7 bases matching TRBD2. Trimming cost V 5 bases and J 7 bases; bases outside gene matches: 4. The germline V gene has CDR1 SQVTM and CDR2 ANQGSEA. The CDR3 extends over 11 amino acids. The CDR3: CSVLTGGTQYF. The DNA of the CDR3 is TGCAGCGTTTTGACGGGAGGGACCCAGTACTTC.

CDR3 amino acids: CSGDRGQGAHEQFF. For the CDR3, the DNA is TGCAGTGGCGATAGGGGACAGGGGGCTCATGAGCAGTTCTTC. This rearrangement joins TRBV20-1 to TRBJ2-1; the match to TRBD1 covers 12 bases. V was clipped by 7 bases and J by 8 bases; unmatched bases: 9. CDR1 and CDR2 from the germline V gene are DFQATT and SNEGSKA (reference sequence). The CDR3 sequence is 14 residues long.

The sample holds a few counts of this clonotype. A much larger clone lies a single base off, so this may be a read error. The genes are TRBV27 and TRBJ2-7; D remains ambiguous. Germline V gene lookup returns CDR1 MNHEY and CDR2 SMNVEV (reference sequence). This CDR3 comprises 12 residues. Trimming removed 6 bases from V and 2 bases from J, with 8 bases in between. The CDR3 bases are TGTGCCAGCAGAAGATGTCCCTACGAGCAGTACTTC. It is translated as CASRRCPYEQYF.